This is a list of T cell receptor beta chains from one sample in a study of T cell changes during pregnancy in multiple sclerosis. TCRdb's copy holds only in-frame clones and misses some; the assay was immunoSEQ multiplex PCR. The repertoire holds more than 60,000 clones, 91% seen once, with about 1.5% in the top ten. The sample in question was peripheral blood, obtained in the second trimester of pregnancy. The receptor source for this set is a female donor with multiple sclerosis, enrolled in a pregnancy study. Both conserved end residues are part of each CDR3. D genes are given only for firm matches. Only some rows state a clone size, as once, few, many or a class for expanded clones.

cdr3_nt cdr3_aa v_call d_call clone_size j_call
TGTGCCAGCAGTTCGGGACTAGCGGGATTTATTGAGCAGTTCTTC CASSSGLAGFIEQFF TRBV11-3 TRBD2 . TRBJ2-1
TGTGCCAGCAGCTGGGGACGGGGGGTCTCTGGAAACACCATATATTTT CASSWGRGVSGNTIYF TRBV7-6 . once TRBJ1-3
TGTGCCAGCAGCCCCACAGGGCACTCCTACGAGCAGTACTTC CASSPTGHSYEQYF TRBV7-2 . . TRBJ2-7
TGTGCCTGGAGTGTTTTAACAGGGCGGAACACTGAAGCTTTCTTT CAWSVLTGRNTEAFF TRBV30 . . TRBJ1-1
TGCGCCAGCAGCTGGGGACAGGGGTTAGGCGAGCAGTACTTC CASSWGQGLGEQYF TRBV5-1 TRBD1 . TRBJ2-7
TGTGCCAGCACTCGCGGGGCAGGAGGATACGCTTTCTTT CASTRGAGGYAFF TRBV2 . . TRBJ1-1
TGTGCCAGTAGTCCCCGGACAGGGTTCGGGGGAAGCAATCAGCCCCAGCATTTT CASSPRTGFGGSNQPQHF TRBV19 TRBD1 . TRBJ1-5
TGTGCCAGCAGCCAAGAGTTGGCTAGCGGAACCTACGAGCAGTACTTC CASSQELASGTYEQYF TRBV4-2 TRBD2 once TRBJ2-7
TGTGCCAGCAGTTACTCCGGGGAGGGCCAGCCCCAGCATTTT CASSYSGEGQPQHF TRBV6-6 . . TRBJ1-5
TGTGCCAGCAGCTTGGGAGGGAGCACAGATACGCAGTATTTT CASSLGGSTDTQYF TRBV5-4 . . TRBJ2-3
TGTGCCATCAGTTCGGTAGTTGACGAGCAGTACTTC CAISSVVDEQYF TRBV10-3 . . TRBJ2-7
TGTGCCAGCTCACCAGCCGGGACAGGGTCTGGCTACACCTTC CASSPAGTGSGYTF TRBV18 TRBD1 once TRBJ1-2
TGTGCCAGCAGCTTTGGACTAGCGGACACAGATACGCAGTATTTT CASSFGLADTDTQYF TRBV11-3 TRBD2 . TRBJ2-3
TGTGCCAGCAGGACTAGCGGGGGGGCTATCGGGGAGCTGTTTTTT CASRTSGGAIGELFF TRBV27 TRBD2 . TRBJ2-2
TGTGCCAGCAGCTCGAGATTACCGGGACAGGCGAATGAAAAACTGTTTTTT CASSSRLPGQANEKLFF TRBV7-2 TRBD1 . TRBJ1-4
TGTGCCAGCACTTGGACAGAGGGTAATGGCTACACCTTC CASTWTEGNGYTF TRBV9 . . TRBJ1-2
TGCGCCAGCAGCCAAGGGACAGGGTTTAAAAGGGGCTATGGCTACACCTTC CASSQGTGFKRGYGYTF TRBV4-3 TRBD1 . TRBJ1-2
TGTGCCAGCAGTTACCAAGTGAGCGGGAGAGATACGCAGTATTTT CASSYQVSGRDTQYF TRBV6-6 TRBD2 . TRBJ2-3
TGTGCCAGCAGCTTAGCCGGGACTCAAGAGACCCAGTACTTC CASSLAGTQETQYF TRBV7-7 . . TRBJ2-5
TGTGCCTCCCAGACCGGGACAGGGGTTGGAGGCGGCCAGCCCCAGCATTTT CASQTGTGVGGGQPQHF TRBV19 TRBD1 . TRBJ1-5
TGTGCCAGCAGCTTAGACCGGGCGGGAGATAGCACAGATACGCAGTATTTT CASSLDRAGDSTDTQYF TRBV11-2 TRBD2 once TRBJ2-3
TGTGCCAGCAGCCCTCGAGAGGGATCTGAAGCTTTCTTT CASSPREGSEAFF TRBV7-3 . . TRBJ1-1
TGTGCCTGGAGTTACGGGGGGACCGGGGAGCTGTTTTTT CAWSYGGTGELFF TRBV30 TRBD2 . TRBJ2-2
TGTGCCAGCAGCTCCCAACCGACAACAGTAATGAACACCGGGGAGCTGTTTTTT CASSSQPTTVMNTGELFF TRBV7-2 . . TRBJ2-2
TGTGCCAGCATCTCTCTAGAGGGCAAATCGTGGGGCTACACCTTC CASISLEGKSWGYTF TRBV27 . . TRBJ1-2
TGCGCCAGCAGCTTTACCGCCGGGACAGGCTCTGGAAACACCATATATTTT CASSFTAGTGSGNTIYF TRBV5-1 TRBD1 . TRBJ1-3
TGTGCCTGGGCAGCCGGGACTAGCGGGATAAATGAGCAGTTCTTC CAWAAGTSGINEQFF TRBV30 TRBD2 . TRBJ2-1
TGTGCCTGGTCCTACAGGGGTTATCGGAACACTGAAGCTTTCTTT CAWSYRGYRNTEAFF TRBV30 TRBD1 . TRBJ1-1
TGTGCCAGCAGTGACCCCGGGACAGTAACGAACACCGGGGAGCTGTTTTTT CASSDPGTVTNTGELFF TRBV2 TRBD1 . TRBJ2-2
TGCGCCAGCAGCTTGGCTGTTGAGCAGTTCTTC CASSLAVEQFF TRBV5-1 . . TRBJ2-1
TGTGCCCCCCACTCAGGGAGGGCCAAAAACATTCAGTACTTC CAPHSGRAKNIQYF TRBV28 . few TRBJ2-4
TGTGCCAGCTCAGAGGCGGGAGCGAACACCGGGGAGCTGTTTTTT CASSEAGANTGELFF TRBV18 TRBD2 . TRBJ2-2
TGTGCCAGCAGTTTTAGGGAGGGCAATCAGCCCCAGCATTTT CASSFREGNQPQHF TRBV27 . . TRBJ1-5
TGCGCCAGCAGCCAAGATGAGGCCGGTGGAGCTGGAAACACCATATATTTT CASSQDEAGGAGNTIYF TRBV4-3 . . TRBJ1-3
TGTGCCAGCAGCTTTTCGTCTCTGTCTAGCGGGAGGGGCTATAACATTCAGTACTTC CASSFSSLSSGRGYNIQYF TRBV5-4 TRBD2 . TRBJ2-4
TGCGCCAGCTTTCTGGGGACAGGGGGTGCTGGCACTGAAGCTTTCTTT CASFLGTGGAGTEAFF TRBV5-1 TRBD1 . TRBJ1-1
TGTGCCAGCAGATTATTATTTGGACAAACTGAAGCTTTCTTT CASRLLFGQTEAFF TRBV6-1 . . TRBJ1-1
TGTGCCAGTAGTATAGAAGGGGTTCCCACTGAAGCTTTCTTT CASSIEGVPTEAFF TRBV19 . . TRBJ1-1
TGTGCCAGCAGTCCCCGGACAGGACTCTCCTACGAGCAGTACTTC CASSPRTGLSYEQYF TRBV27 TRBD1 . TRBJ2-7
TGTGCCTGGGGTTTGAGGCCCCGATACCAAGAGACCCAGTACTTC CAWGLRPRYQETQYF TRBV30 . . TRBJ2-5